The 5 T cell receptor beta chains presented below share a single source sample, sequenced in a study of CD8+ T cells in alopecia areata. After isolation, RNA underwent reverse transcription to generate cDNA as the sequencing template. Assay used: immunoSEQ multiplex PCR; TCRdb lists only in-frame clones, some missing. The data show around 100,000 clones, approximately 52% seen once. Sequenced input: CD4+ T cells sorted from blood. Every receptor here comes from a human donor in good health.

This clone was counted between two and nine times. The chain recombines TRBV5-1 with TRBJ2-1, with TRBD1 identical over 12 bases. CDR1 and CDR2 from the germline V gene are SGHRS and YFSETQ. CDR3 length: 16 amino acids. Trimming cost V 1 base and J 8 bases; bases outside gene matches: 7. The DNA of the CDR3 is TGCGCCAGCAGCTTGTACTCCGGGACAGGGGGCTATGAGCAGTTCTTC. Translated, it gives CASSLYSGTGGYEQFF.

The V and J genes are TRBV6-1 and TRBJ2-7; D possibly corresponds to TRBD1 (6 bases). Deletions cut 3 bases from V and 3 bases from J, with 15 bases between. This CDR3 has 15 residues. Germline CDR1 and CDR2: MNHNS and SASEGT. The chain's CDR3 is CASSDLGQGSYEQYF. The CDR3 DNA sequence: TGTGCCAGCAGTGATTTGGGGCAGGGGAGCTACGAGCAGTACTTC.

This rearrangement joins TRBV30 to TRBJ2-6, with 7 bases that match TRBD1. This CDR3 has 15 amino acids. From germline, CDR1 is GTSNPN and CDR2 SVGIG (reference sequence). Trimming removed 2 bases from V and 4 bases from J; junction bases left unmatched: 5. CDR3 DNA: TGTGCCTGGAGTAGACAGGGATCCGGGGCCAACGTCCTGACTTTC. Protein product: CAWSRQGSGANVLTF.

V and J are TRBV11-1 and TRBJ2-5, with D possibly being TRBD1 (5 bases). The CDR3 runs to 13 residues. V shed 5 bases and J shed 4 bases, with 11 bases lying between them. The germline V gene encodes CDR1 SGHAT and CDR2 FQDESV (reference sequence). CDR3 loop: CASSADRRETQYF. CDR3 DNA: TGTGCCAGCAGCGCCGACAGAAGAGAGACCCAGTACTTC.

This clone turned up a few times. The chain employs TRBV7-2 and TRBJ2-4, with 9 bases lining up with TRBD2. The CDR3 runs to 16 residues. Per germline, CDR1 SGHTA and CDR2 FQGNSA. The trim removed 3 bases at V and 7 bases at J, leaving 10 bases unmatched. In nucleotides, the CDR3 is TGTGCCAGCAGCTTTGTATCTAGCGGGGTGCGGAACATTCAGTACTTC. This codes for CASSFVSSGVRNIQYF.